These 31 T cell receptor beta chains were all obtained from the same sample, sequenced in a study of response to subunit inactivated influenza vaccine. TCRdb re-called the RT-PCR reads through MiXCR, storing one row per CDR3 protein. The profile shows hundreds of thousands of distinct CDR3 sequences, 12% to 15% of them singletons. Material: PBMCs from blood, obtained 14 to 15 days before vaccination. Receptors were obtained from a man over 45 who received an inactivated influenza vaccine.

CDR3 coding DNA: TGTGCCAGCAGTTACCACCCAAGACTAGCGGGGGAAAAAGATACGCAGTATTTT. Translation gives CASSYHPRLAGEKDTQYF. The chain carries TRBV6-5 and TRBJ2-3; 12 positions agree with TRBD2. The germline CDR1 and CDR2 sequences are MNHEY and SVGAGI. The CDR3 length is 18 residues. The junction had 11 bases not matched to a gene; V was cut back by 2 bases and J by 5 bases.

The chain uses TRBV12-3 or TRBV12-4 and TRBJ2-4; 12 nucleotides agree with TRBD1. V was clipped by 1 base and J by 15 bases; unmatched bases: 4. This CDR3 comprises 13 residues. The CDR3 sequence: CASSLGGQGAGYF. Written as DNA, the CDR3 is TGTGCCAGCAGTTTAGGGGGACAGGGGGCGGGGTACTTC.

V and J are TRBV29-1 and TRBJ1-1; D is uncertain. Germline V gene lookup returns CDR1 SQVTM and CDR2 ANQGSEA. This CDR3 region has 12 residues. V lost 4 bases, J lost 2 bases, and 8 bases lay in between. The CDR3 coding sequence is TGCAGCGTTGGTCACGGCAACACTGAAGCTTTCTTT. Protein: CSVGHGNTEAFF.

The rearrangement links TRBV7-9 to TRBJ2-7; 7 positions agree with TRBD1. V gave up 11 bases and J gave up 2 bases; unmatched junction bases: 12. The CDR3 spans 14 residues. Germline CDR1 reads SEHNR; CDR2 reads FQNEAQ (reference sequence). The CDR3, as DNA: TGTGCCGTTCATCGGACAGGAACCACCTACGAGCAGTACTTC. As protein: CAVHRTGTTYEQYF.

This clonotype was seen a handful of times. The CDR3 spells CATSQSVGPNEQFF. CDR3 bases: TGTGCCACCAGTCAATCGGTCGGGCCGAATGAGCAGTTCTTC. The chain has TRBV7-2 and TRBJ2-1, with D unresolved. Germline CDR1 and CDR2: SGHTA and FQGNSA. CDR3 length: 14 residues. The V end was cut by 10 bases, the J end by 7 bases, with 20 bases between.

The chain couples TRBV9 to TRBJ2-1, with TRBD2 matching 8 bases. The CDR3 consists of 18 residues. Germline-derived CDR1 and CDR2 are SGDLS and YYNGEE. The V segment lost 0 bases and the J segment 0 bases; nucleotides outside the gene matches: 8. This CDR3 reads CASSVGPGRAVSYNEQFF. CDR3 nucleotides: TGTGCCAGCAGCGTAGGTCCCGGGAGGGCCGTCTCCTACAATGAGCAGTTCTTC.

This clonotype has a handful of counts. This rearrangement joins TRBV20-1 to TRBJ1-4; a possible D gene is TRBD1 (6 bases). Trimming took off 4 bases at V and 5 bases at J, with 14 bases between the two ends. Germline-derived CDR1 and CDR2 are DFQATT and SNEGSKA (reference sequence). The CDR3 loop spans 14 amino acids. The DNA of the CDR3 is TGCAGTGCTACAAGACAGGAAACGAATGAAAAACTGTTTTTT. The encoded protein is CSATRQETNEKLFF.

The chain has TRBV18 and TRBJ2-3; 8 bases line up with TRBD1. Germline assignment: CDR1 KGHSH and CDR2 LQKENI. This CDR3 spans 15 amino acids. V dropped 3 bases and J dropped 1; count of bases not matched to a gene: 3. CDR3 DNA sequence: TGTGCCAGCTCACCGACAGGGGATCGCACAGATACGCAGTATTTT. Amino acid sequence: CASSPTGDRTDTQYF.

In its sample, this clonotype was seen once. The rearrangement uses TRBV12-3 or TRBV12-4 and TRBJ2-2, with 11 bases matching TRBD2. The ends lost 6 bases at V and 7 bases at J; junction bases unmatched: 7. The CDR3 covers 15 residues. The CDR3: CASRIAGGPVGELFF. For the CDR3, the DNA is TGTGCCAGCAGAATAGCGGGGGGGCCTGTCGGGGAGCTGTTTTTT.

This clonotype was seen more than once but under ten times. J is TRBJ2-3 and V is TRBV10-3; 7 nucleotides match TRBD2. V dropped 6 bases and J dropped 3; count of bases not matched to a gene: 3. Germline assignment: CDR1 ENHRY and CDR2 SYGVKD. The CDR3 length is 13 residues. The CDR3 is CAIRGGGTDTQYF. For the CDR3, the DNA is TGTGCCATCAGGGGGGGGGGAACAGATACGCAGTATTTT.

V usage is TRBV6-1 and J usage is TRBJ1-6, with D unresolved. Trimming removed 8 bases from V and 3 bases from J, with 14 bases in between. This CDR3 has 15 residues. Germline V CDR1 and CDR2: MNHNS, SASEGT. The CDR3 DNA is TGTGCCAGCTCTCCGGTGGGAGGCTATAATTCACCCCTCCACTTT. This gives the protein CASSPVGGYNSPLHF.

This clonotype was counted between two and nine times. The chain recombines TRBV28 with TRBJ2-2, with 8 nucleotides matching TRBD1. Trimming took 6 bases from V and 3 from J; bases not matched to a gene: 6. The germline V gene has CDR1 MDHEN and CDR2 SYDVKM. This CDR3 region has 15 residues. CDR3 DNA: TGTGCCAGCAGCGCGGACAGGGTACACACCGGGGAGCTGTTTTTT. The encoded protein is CASSADRVHTGELFF.

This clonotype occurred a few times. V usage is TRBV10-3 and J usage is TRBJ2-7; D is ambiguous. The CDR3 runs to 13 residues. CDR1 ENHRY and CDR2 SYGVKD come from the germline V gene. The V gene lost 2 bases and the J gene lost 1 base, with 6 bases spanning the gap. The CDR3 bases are TGTGCCATCAGTGAGCAGAGATCCTACGAGCAGTACTTC. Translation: CAISEQRSYEQYF.

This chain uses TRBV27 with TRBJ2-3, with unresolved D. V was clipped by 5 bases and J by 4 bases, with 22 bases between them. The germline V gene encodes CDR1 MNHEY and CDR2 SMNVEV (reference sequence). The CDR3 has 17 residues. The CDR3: CASSQSRTKVKADTQYF. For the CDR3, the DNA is TGTGCCAGCAGTCAGAGTAGAACTAAAGTTAAGGCAGATACGCAGTATTTT.

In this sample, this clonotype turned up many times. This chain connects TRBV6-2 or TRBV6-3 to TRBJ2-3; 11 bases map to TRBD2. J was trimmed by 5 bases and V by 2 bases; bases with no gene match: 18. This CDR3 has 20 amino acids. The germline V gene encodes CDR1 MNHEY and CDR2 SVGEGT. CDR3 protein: CASSYLLASGRPGGGDTQYF. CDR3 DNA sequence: TGTGCCAGCAGTTACCTCTTGGCTAGCGGGAGGCCCGGTGGCGGAGATACGCAGTATTTT.

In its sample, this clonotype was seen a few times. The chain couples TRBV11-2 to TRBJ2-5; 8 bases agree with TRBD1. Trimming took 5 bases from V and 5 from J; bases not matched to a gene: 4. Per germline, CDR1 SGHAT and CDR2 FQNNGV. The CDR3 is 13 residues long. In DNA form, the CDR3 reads TGTGCCAGCAGCAAGGGACAGGCGGAGACCCAGTACTTC. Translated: CASSKGQAETQYF.

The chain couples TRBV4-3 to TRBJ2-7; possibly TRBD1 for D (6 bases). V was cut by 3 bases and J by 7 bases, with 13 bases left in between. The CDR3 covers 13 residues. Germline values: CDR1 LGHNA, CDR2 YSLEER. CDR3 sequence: CASSQIKGGEQYF. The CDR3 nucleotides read TGCGCCAGCAGCCAGATTAAAGGGGGAGAGCAGTACTTC.

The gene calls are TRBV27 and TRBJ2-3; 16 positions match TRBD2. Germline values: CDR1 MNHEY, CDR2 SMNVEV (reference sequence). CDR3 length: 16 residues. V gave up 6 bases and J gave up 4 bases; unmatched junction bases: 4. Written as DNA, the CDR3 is TGTGCCAGCAGCATCGGGACTAGCGGGAGGGCAGATACGCAGTATTTT. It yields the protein CASSIGTSGRADTQYF.

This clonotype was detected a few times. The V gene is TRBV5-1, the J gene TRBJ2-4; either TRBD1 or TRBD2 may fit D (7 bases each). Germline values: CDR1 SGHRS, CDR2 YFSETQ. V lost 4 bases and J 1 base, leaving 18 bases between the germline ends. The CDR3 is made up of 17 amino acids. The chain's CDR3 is CASSPGGTATAKNIQYF. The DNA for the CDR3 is TGCGCCAGCAGCCCCGGGGGGACAGCCACTGCCAAAAACATTCAGTACTTC.

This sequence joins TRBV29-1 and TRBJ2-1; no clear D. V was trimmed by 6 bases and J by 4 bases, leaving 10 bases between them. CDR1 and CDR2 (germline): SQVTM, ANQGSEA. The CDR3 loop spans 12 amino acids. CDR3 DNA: TGCAGCGTCAAGGCGACGTACAATGAGCAGTTCTTC. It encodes CSVKATYNEQFF.

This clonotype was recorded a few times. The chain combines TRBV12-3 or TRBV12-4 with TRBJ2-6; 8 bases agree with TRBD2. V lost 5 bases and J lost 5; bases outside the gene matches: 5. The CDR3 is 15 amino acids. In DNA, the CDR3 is TGTGCCAGCAGTCCTCGGACTAGCTGGGCCAACGTCCTGACTTTC. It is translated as CASSPRTSWANVLTF.

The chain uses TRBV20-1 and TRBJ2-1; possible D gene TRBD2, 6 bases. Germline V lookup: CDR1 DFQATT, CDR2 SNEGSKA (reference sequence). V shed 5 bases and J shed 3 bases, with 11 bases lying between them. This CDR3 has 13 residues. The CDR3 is CSASRGVYNEQFF. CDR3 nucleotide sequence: TGCAGTGCTTCTCGCGGGGTCTACAATGAGCAGTTCTTC.

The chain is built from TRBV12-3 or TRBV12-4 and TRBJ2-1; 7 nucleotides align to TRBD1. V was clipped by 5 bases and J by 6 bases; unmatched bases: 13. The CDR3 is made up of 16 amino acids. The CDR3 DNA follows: TGTGCCAGCAGTCTGGGACAGCCCGGCCTGGGCAATGAGCAGTTCTTC. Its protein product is CASSLGQPGLGNEQFF.

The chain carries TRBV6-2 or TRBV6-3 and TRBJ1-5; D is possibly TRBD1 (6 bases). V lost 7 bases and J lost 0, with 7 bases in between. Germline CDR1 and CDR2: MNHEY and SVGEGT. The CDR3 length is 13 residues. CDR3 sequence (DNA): TGTGCCAGCACGGACAGTAGCAATCAGCCCCAGCATTTT. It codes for CASTDSSNQPQHF.

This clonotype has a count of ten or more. CDR3 in amino acids: CASSQLSGQYNEQFF. The CDR3, as DNA: TGCGCCAGCAGCCAACTCTCGGGACAGTACAATGAGCAGTTCTTC. V is TRBV4-3 and J is TRBJ2-1; TRBD1 aligns across 7 bases. CDR1 is LGHNA, CDR2 YSLEER, per germline. The CDR3 consists of 15 residues. Germline trimming cut 2 bases from V and 4 bases from J; bases unmatched to any gene: 5.

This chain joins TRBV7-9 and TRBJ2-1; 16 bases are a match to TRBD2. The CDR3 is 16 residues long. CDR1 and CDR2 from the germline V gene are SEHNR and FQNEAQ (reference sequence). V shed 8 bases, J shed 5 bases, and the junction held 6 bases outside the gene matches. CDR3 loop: CASGGLAGGMHNEQFF. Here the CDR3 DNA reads TGTGCCAGCGGGGGACTAGCGGGGGGGATGCACAATGAGCAGTTCTTC.

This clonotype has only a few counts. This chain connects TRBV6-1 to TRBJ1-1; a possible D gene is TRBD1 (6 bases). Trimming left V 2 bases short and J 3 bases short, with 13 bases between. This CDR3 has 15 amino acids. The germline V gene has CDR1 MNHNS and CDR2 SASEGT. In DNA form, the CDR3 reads TGTGCCAGCAGTGAATGGCGGGGGGCGGACACTGAAGCTTTCTTT. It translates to CASSEWRGADTEAFF.

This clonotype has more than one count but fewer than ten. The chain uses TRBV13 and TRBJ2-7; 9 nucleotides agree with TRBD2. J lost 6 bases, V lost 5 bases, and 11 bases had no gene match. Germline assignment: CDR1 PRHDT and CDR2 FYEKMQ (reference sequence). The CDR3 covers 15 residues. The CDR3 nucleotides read TGTGCCAGCAGCCCCCGGATAGCGGGAGTTTCCGAGCAGTACTTC. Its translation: CASSPRIAGVSEQYF.

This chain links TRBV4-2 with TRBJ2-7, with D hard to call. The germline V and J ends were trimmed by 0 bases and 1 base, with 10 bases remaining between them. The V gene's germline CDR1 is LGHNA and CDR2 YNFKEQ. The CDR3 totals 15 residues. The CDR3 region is CASSQDKQASYEQYF. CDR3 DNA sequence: TGTGCCAGCAGCCAAGATAAGCAGGCTTCCTACGAGCAGTACTTC.

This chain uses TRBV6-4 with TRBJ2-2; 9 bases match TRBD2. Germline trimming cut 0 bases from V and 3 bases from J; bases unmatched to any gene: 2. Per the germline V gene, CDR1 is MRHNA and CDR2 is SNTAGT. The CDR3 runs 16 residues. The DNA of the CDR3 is TGTGCCAGCAGTGACTCGACTAGCGGAGACACCGGGGAGCTGTTTTTT. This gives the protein CASSDSTSGDTGELFF.

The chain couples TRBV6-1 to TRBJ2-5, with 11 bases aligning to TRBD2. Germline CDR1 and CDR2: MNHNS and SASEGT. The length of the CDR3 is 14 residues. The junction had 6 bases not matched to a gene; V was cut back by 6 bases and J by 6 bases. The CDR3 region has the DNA TGTGCCAGCAGGAATAGCGGGGGGGATAAGACCCAGTACTTC. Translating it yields CASRNSGGDKTQYF.